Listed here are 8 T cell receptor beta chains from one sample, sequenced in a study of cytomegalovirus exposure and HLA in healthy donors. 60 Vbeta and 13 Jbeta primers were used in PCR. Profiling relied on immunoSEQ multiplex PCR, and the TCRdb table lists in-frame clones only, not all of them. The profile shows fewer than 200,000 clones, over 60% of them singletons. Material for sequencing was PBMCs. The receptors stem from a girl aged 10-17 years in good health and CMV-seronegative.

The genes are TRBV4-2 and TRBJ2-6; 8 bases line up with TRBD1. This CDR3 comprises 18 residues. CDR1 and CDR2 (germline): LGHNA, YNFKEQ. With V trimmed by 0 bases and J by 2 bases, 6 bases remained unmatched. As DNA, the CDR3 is TGTGCCAGCAGCCAAGATGCCCCGGACAGGGCTGGGGCCAACGTCCTGACTTTC. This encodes CASSQDAPDRAGANVLTF.

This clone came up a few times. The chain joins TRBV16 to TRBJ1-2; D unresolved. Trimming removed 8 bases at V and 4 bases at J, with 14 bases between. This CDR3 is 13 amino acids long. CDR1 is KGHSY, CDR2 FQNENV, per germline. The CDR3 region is CASGRGFGYGYTF. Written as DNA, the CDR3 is TGTGCCAGCGGGCGGGGTTTCGGCTATGGCTACACCTTC.

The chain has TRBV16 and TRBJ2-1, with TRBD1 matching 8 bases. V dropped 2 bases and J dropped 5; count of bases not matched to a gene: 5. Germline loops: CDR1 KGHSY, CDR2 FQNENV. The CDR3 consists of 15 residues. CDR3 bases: TGTGCCAGCAGCCAACACAGGGGGTCACACAATGAGCAGTTCTTC. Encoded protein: CASSQHRGSHNEQFF.

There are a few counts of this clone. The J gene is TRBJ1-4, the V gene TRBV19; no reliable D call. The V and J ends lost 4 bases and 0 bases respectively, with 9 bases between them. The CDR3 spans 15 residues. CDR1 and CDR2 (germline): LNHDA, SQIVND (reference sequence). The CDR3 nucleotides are TGTGCCAGTAGTAGGTCGGAGGCAACTAATGAAAAACTGTTTTTT. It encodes CASSRSEATNEKLFF. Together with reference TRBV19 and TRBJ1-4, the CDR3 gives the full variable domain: DGGITQSPKYLFRKEGQNVTLSCEQNLNHDAMYWYRQDPGQGLRLIYYSQIVNDFQKGDIAEGYSVSREKKESFPLTVTSAQKNPTAFYLCASSRSEATNEKLFFGSGTQLSVL.

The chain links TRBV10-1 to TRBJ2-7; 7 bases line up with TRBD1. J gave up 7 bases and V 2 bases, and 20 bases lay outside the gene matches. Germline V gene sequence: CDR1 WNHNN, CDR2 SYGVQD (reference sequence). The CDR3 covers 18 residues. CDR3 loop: CASSEEGTADRPDLEQYF. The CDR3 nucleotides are TGCGCCAGCAGTGAGGAAGGGACAGCGGACCGACCCGACCTGGAGCAGTACTTC.

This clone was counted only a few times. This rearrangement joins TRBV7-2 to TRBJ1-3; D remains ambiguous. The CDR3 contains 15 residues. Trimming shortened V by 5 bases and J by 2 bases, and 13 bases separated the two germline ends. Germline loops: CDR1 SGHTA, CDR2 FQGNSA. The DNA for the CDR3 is TGTGCCAGCAGCGTTGGTACGAGGGCTGGAAACACCATATATTTT. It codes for CASSVGTRAGNTIYF. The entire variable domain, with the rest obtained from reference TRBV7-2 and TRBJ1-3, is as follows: GAGVSQSPSNKVTEKGKDVELRCDPISGHTALYWYRQSLGQGLEFLIYFQGNSAPDKSGLPSDRFSAERTGGSVSTLTIQRTQQEDSAVYLCASSVGTRAGNTIYFGEGSWLTVV.

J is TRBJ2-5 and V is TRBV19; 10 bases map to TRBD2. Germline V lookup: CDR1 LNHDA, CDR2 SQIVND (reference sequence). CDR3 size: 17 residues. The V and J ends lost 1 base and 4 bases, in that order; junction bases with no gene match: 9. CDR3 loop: CASSIGASGGVLETQYF. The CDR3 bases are TGTGCCAGTAGTATAGGGGCTAGCGGGGGCGTGTTAGAGACCCAGTACTTC.

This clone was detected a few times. CDR3 loop: CASSGTSDYNEQFF. In nucleotides, the CDR3 is TGTGCCAGCAGCGGGACTAGCGATTACAATGAGCAGTTCTTC. V usage is TRBV5-5 and J usage is TRBJ2-1, with 10 bases that match TRBD2. This CDR3 spans 14 amino acids. Germline values: CDR1 SGHKS, CDR2 YYEKEE (reference sequence). The trim removed 4 bases at V and 4 bases at J, leaving 2 bases unmatched.